A single T cell receptor beta chain is shown here with its context. The antigen is unknown. This sample was included in a study of T-cell memory formation after mild COVID-19. Study observations and caveats: Within pre-infection memory, some responding clones were found, suggesting cross-reactive memory joined.

V gave up 6 bases and J gave up 8 bases, with 14 bases separating them. The CDR3 is 13 amino acids. MiXCR, applied by TCRdb to the 5' RACE reads, yields one record per CDR3 protein. Of 450,000 or so distinct CDR3 sequences listed, about 20% are singletons. The TCR originated in an adult woman who had mild COVID-19 (a few samples of this study predate the infection). Cell type and time point are not known. The V gene is TRBV12-3 or TRBV12-4, the J gene TRBJ1-3; the D is unclear. What was sequenced was PBMCs or a T cell subset sorted from them (not recorded which). In DNA, the CDR3 is TGTGCCAGCAGAGCGTCCCTCCGGGACACCATATATTTT. Protein product: CASRASLRDTIYF.